The clone carrying this TCR beta chain was detected ten times or more. The source of the sample is a study of T cells in Graves' hyperthyroidism and ophthalmopathy. Germline CDR1 and CDR2: GTSNPN and SVGIG (reference sequence). The length of the CDR3 is 13 residues. The V end was cut by 5 bases, the J end by 3 bases, with 13 bases between. Amplification yielded TCR beta CDR3 regions, with RNA transcripts as the source. Initially, a first-round RT-PCR of the TCR CDR3 employed the HTBI primer set. TCRdb re-called the multiplex PCR reads with MiXCR, one entry per CDR3 protein. The profile shows about 360,000 distinct CDR3 sequences, more than 15% of them singletons.

The TCR comes from a woman between 18 and 29 years old with Graves' hyperthyroidism that later progressed to Graves' ophthalmopathy. Sequenced: blood. The V and J genes are TRBV30 and TRBJ1-1; D perhaps matches TRBD1 (5 bases). The CDR3 protein is CAWGPQGYTEAFF. CDR3 DNA: TGTGCCTGGGGCCCTCAGGGTTACACTGAAGCTTTCTTT.